What follows are 11 T cell receptor beta chains derived from one specimen sequenced in a study of blood T cell repertoires in COVID-19. The method was immunoSEQ multiplex PCR; TCRdb's version includes in-frame clones alone and lacks a portion of them. This sample carries about 220,000 clones, 83% of them seen once, and the ten largest clones take roughly 5%. Sequenced: PBMCs or T cells enriched from blood (not recorded which). These receptors all come from a woman aged 50 to 60 who had been exposed to COVID-19.

The V gene is TRBV24-1, the J gene TRBJ2-3, with 7 nucleotides matching TRBD1. Trimming cost V 4 bases and J 2 bases; bases outside gene matches: 5. The germline V gene has CDR1 KGHDR and CDR2 SFDVKD. The CDR3 totals 15 residues. The CDR3 region is CATSDRDRLTDTQYF. In DNA, the CDR3 is TGTGCCACCAGTGACCGGGACAGACTCACAGATACGCAGTATTTT.

This sequence joins TRBV7-9 and TRBJ1-2, with 7 bases fitting TRBD1. The CDR3 extends over 16 amino acids. The germline V gene has CDR1 SEHNR and CDR2 FQNEAQ (reference sequence). With V trimmed by 4 bases and J by 4 bases, 12 bases remained unmatched. CDR3 residues: CASSSFLGGQGYGYTF. Here the CDR3 DNA reads TGTGCCAGCAGCTCCTTCTTAGGGGGCCAGGGCTATGGCTACACCTTC.

CDR3 nucleotide sequence: TGTGCCAGCAGCTCTGGGGCTCCGGGAGTCAGTGAGCAGTTCTTC. This codes for CASSSGAPGVSEQFF. The chain joins TRBV11-2 to TRBJ2-1; a weak D match, TRBD2 (6 bases). CDR1 and CDR2 from the germline V gene are SGHAT and FQNNGV. The CDR3 sequence is 15 residues long. Trimming removed 4 bases from V and 9 bases from J, with 19 bases in between.

This chain connects TRBV7-2 to TRBJ2-5; 7 positions match TRBD2. The CDR3 contains 18 residues. Germline lookup yields CDR1 SGHTA and CDR2 FQGNSA. V lost 2 bases, J lost 6 bases, and 18 bases stayed unmatched. The CDR3 nucleotides are TGTGCCAGCAGCTTAAAAGAGGCGTGGGGAGCGGGGAGGAAGACCCAGTACTTC. Protein product: CASSLKEAWGAGRKTQYF.

J is TRBJ2-3 and V is TRBV27; the match to TRBD2 covers 8 bases. V lost 2 bases, J lost 6 bases, and 7 bases stayed unmatched. There are 15 residues in the CDR3. The germline V gene has CDR1 MNHEY and CDR2 SMNVEV (reference sequence). Here the CDR3 DNA reads TGTGCCAGCAGTTTAGCTAGCGGGTTATTGGATACGCAGTATTTT. Protein product: CASSLASGLLDTQYF.

There are a few counts of this clone. The rearrangement links TRBV6-2 or TRBV6-3 to TRBJ2-2, with 9 positions matching TRBD2. The CDR3 has 16 residues. V lost 6 bases and J lost 2; bases outside the gene matches: 7. CDR1 MNHEY and CDR2 SVGEGT come from the germline V gene. The chain's CDR3 is CASSIRLAVNTGELFF. CDR3 nucleotide sequence: TGTGCCAGCAGCATACGACTAGCGGTTAACACCGGGGAGCTGTTTTTT.

This clone was counted a single time. The rearrangement links TRBV27 to TRBJ1-2; tentatively, D is TRBD1 (6 bases). V lost 0 bases to trimming and J lost 5 bases, with 10 bases between them. The germline V gene encodes CDR1 MNHEY and CDR2 SMNVEV (reference sequence). The CDR3 is 14 residues long. This CDR3 reads CASSLSRGGYGYTF. The CDR3 nucleotides are TGTGCCAGCAGTTTATCGAGGGGGGGGTATGGCTACACCTTC.

V gene TRBV18 combines with J gene TRBJ1-1; TRBD1 matches at 8 bases. The V gene's germline CDR1 is KGHSH and CDR2 LQKENI. Trimming removed 3 bases from V and 1 base from J; junction bases left unmatched: 4. The CDR3 contains 15 residues. CDR3 nucleotide sequence: TGTGCCAGCTCACCGCCGACAGGGGCGAACACTGAAGCTTTCTTT. Amino acid sequence: CASSPPTGANTEAFF.

This sequence joins TRBV6-5 and TRBJ1-5; D is unresolved. CDR1 and CDR2 from the germline V gene are MNHEY and SVGAGI. The CDR3 is made up of 12 amino acids. V lost 6 bases to trimming and J lost 4 bases, with 7 bases between them. CDR3 bases: TGTGCCAGCAGGACGGGTAATCAGCCCCAGCATTTT. This gives the protein CASRTGNQPQHF.

This chain uses TRBV9 with TRBJ1-1; 8 bases match TRBD1. V lost 6 bases and J lost 7; bases outside the gene matches: 5. Germline CDR1 reads SGDLS; CDR2 reads YYNGEE. The CDR3 extends over 12 amino acids. As DNA, the CDR3 is TGTGCCAGCACTCACACAGGGGGTGAAGCTTTCTTT. Its protein product is CASTHTGGEAFF.

CDR3 residues: CASSQENPWGRGDNEQFF. The DNA for the CDR3 is TGTGCCAGCAGCCAAGAAAACCCCTGGGGCAGGGGGGACAATGAGCAGTTCTTC. The chain has TRBV3-1 (or the pseudogene TRBV3-2) and TRBJ2-1, with D possibly TRBD1 on 7 matching bases. The CDR3 runs 18 residues. Germline CDR1 reads LGHDT; CDR2 reads YNNKEL (reference sequence). V was trimmed by 0 bases and J by 5 bases, leaving 20 bases between them.